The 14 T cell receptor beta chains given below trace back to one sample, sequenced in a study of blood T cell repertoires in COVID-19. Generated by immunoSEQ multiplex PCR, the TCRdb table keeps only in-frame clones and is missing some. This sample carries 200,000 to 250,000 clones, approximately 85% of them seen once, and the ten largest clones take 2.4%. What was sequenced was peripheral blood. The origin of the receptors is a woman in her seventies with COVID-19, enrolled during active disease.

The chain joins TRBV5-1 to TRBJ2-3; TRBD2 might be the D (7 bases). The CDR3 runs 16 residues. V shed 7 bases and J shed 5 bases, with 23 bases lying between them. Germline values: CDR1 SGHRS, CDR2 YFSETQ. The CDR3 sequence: CASGTYSGAAGDTQYF. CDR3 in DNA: TGCGCCAGCGGGACATACAGCGGGGCGGCCGGAGATACGCAGTATTTT.

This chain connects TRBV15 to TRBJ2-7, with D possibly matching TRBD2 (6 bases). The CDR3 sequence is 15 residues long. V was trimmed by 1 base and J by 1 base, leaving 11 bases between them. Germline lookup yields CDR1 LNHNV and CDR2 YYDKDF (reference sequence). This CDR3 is CATSRVMEGSYEQYF. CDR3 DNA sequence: TGTGCCACCAGCAGAGTAATGGAGGGATCCTACGAGCAGTACTTC.

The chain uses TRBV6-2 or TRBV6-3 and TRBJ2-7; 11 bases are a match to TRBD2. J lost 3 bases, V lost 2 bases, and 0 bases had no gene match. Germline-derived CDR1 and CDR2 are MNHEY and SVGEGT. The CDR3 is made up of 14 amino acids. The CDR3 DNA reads TGTGCCAGCAGTTACCTAGCGGGGGGCTACGAGCAGTACTTC. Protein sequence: CASSYLAGGYEQYF.

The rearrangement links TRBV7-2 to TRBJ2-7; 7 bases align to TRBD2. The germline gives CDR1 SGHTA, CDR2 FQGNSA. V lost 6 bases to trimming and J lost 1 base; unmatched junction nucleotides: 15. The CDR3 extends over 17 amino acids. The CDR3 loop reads CASSPPKGRAGSYEQYF. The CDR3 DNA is TGTGCCAGCAGTCCCCCTAAGGGGAGGGCCGGATCCTACGAGCAGTACTTC.

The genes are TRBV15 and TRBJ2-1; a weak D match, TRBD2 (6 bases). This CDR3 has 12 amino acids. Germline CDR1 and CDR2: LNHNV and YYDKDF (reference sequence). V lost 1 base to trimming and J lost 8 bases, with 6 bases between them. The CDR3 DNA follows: TGTGCCACCAGCAGAGGCGGGGATGAGCAGTTCTTC. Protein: CATSRGGDEQFF.

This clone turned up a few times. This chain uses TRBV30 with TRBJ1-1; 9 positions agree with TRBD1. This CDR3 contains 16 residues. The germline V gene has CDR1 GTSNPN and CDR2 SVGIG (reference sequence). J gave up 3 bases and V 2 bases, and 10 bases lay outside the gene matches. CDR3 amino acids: CAWSRVTGGRDTEAFF. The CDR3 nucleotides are TGTGCCTGGAGTAGGGTGACAGGGGGTAGGGACACTGAAGCTTTCTTT.

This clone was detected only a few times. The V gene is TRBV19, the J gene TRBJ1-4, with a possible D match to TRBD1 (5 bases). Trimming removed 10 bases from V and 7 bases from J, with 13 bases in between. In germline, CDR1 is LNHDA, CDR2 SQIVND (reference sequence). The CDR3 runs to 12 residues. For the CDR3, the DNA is TGTGCCACCTCAGACAGCTCTGAAAAACTGTTTTTT. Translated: CATSDSSEKLFF.

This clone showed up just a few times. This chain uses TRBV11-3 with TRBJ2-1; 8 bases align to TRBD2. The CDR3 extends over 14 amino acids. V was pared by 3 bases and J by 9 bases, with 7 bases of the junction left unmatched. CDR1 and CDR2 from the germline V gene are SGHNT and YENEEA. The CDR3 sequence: CASSLSGSGGEQFF. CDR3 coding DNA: TGTGCCAGCAGCTTGAGCGGGAGTGGGGGTGAGCAGTTCTTC.

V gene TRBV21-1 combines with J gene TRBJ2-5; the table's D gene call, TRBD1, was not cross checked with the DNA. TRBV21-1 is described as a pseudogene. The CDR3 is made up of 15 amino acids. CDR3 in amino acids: CASSKVGTGVETQYF. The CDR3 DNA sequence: TGTGCCAGCAGCAAAGTTGGGACAGGGGTAGAGACCCAGTACTTC.

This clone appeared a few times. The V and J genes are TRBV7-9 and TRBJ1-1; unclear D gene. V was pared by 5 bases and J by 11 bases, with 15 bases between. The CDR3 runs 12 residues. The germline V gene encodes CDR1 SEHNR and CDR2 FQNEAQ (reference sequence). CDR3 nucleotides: TGTGCCAGCAGCCGTGAGGGAATCGGCGCTTTCTTT. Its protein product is CASSREGIGAFF.

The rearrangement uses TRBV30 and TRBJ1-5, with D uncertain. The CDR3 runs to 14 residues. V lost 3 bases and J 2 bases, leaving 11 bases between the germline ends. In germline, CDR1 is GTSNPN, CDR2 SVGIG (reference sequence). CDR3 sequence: CAWRGGRGNQPQHF. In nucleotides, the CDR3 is TGTGCCTGGAGAGGAGGGAGAGGCAATCAGCCCCAGCATTTT.

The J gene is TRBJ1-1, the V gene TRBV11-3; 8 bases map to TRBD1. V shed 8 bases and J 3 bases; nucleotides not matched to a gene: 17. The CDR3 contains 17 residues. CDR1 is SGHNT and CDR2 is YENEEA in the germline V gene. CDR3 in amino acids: CASLSAWTGKVDTEAFF. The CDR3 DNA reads TGTGCCAGCCTAAGTGCTTGGACAGGGAAGGTCGACACTGAAGCTTTCTTT.

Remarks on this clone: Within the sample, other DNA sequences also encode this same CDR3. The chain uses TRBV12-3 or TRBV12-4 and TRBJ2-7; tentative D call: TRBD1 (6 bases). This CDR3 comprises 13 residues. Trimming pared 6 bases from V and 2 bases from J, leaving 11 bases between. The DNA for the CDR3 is TGTGCCAGCAGCAAATCAGGGGCCTACGAGCAGTACTTC. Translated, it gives CASSKSGAYEQYF.

The CDR3: CASSQRTGHPGDTIYF. The CDR3 DNA reads as TGTGCCAGCAGCCAACGGACAGGTCATCCTGGGGACACCATATATTTT. The V and J genes are TRBV3-1 (or the pseudogene TRBV3-2) and TRBJ1-3; the match to TRBD1 covers 7 bases. CDR3 size: 16 residues. The ends lost 2 bases at V and 8 bases at J; junction bases unmatched: 12. Germline lookup yields CDR1 LGHDT and CDR2 YNNKEL (reference sequence).